The clone carrying this TCR beta chain was seen a few times. The antigen is undetermined. TCRdb processed the reads anew with MiXCR; each CDR3 protein has one entry. The sample has 26,000 or so distinct CDR3 sequences; under 20% are singletons. The sample is drawn from a study of T cell repertoires in cytomegalovirus infection. CDR3 size: 12 residues. The germline V gene encodes CDR1 MDHEN and CDR2 SYDVKM. Trimming removed 6 bases from V and 4 bases from J, with 10 bases in between. Sequencing used CD8+ T cells from cultured PBMCs, obtained from culture after CMV antigen stimulation. The TCR sequence derives from a human donor in good health (CMV status not recorded). Some clones in this sample may be carry-over from other donors' samples. V usage is TRBV28 and J usage is TRBJ2-7, with a tentative D call TRBD1 (6 bases). The CDR3 protein is CASSRGEYEQYF. CDR3 in DNA: TGTGCCAGCAGCAGGGGAGAGTACGAGCAGTACTTC.